The clone carrying this T cell receptor beta chain was counted a few times. This record belongs to a study of shared clonotypes between healthy human individuals. From germline, CDR1 is SNHLY and CDR2 FYNNEI. This CDR3 spans 14 amino acids. The ends lost 8 bases at V and 3 bases at J; junction bases unmatched: 5. All donors were Caucasian adults living in Nashville, Tennessee. The method was immunoSEQ multiplex PCR; TCRdb's version includes in-frame clones alone and lacks a portion of them. The table lists about half a million clones, roughly 85% of them singletons, with approximately 12% in the top ten.

This chain connects TRBV2 to TRBJ2-2, with 8 bases matching TRBD2. This TCR was sampled from a woman aged 40 to 50 in good health. Some clones in this sample may be carry-over from other donors' samples. The sample taken for sequencing was PBMCs. This CDR3 reads CASGRAGDTGELFF. The CDR3 DNA reads TGTGCCAGCGGTAGAGCGGGAGACACCGGGGAGCTGTTTTTT.